These 21 T cell receptor beta chains came from one sample sequenced in a study of blood T cell repertoires in COVID-19. Profiled with immunoSEQ multiplex PCR; TCRdb holds only in-frame clones, not every one. The repertoire includes 170,000 or so clones, around 80% of them detected once, and about 7% sits in the top ten. Sequencing was carried out using peripheral blood. All receptors derive from a woman aged 40 to 50 with COVID-19, enrolled during active disease.

The CDR3 sequence: CATSVWTAAGEKLFF. Written as DNA, the CDR3 is TGTGCCACCAGTGTTTGGACTGCCGCAGGAGAAAAACTGTTTTTT. The V gene is TRBV24-1, the J gene TRBJ1-4; D is ambiguous. The CDR3 runs 15 residues. CDR1 is KGHDR, CDR2 SFDVKD, per germline. The germline V and J ends were trimmed by 5 bases and 8 bases, with 17 bases remaining between them.

This clone appeared once. The chain recombines TRBV28 with TRBJ1-1, with D possibly matching TRBD1 (5 bases). Trimming took off 4 bases at V and 11 bases at J, with 23 bases between the two ends. Germline V CDR1 and CDR2: MDHEN, SYDVKM. CDR3 length equals 15 residues. The CDR3 coding sequence is TGTGCCAGCAGTTCCTCTTCGACAGTTTCTCTGCGGGCTTTCTTT. As protein: CASSSSSTVSLRAFF. Full variable domain (outside the CDR3, taken from reference TRBV28 and TRBJ1-1): DVKVTQSSRYLVKRTGEKVFLECVQDMDHENMFWYRQDPGLGLRLIYFSYDVKMKEKGDIPEGYSVSREKKERFSLILESASTNQTSMYLCASSSSSTVSLRAFFGQGTRLTVV.

V and J are TRBV7-9 and TRBJ1-5; D not certain. Germline CDR1 is SEHNR and CDR2 is FQNEAQ (reference sequence). The CDR3 is made up of 13 amino acids. With 5 bases removed from V and 4 bases from J, the gap between germline ends came to 9 bases. Here the CDR3 DNA reads TGTGCCAGCAGCCCAGACGGGAATCAGCCCCAGCATTTT. As protein: CASSPDGNQPQHF.

The chain carries TRBV5-1 and TRBJ1-5, with D maybe TRBD1 (5 bases). Germline CDR1 SGHRS, CDR2 YFSETQ. The CDR3 is 14 residues long. V lost 0 bases and J lost 8, with 12 bases in between. This chain's CDR3 is CASSLGTPGKPQHF. The CDR3 coding sequence is TGCGCCAGCAGCTTGGGGACGCCAGGGAAGCCCCAGCATTTT.

Points on this clone: The same CDR3 is also encoded by other DNA sequences in this sample. The chain recombines TRBV5-6 with TRBJ1-3; no clear D gene. V was trimmed by 0 bases and J by 0 bases, leaving 7 bases between them. The CDR3 is 15 amino acids. Germline V gene data show CDR1 as SGHDT and CDR2 as YYEEEE. The CDR3 spells CASSLGGSSGNTIYF. The CDR3 bases are TGTGCCAGCAGCTTGGGAGGGAGCTCTGGAAACACCATATATTTT.

The table lists this clone with a few counts. The genes are TRBV11-2 and TRBJ2-1; 11 nucleotides match TRBD2. In germline, CDR1 is SGHAT, CDR2 FQNNGV. V was pared by 1 base and J by 4 bases, with 6 bases of the junction left unmatched. The CDR3 length is 17 residues. CDR3 sequence: CASSLVGLAAPYNEQFF. The CDR3 DNA reads TGTGCCAGCAGCTTAGTGGGACTAGCGGCCCCTTACAATGAGCAGTTCTTC. Full variable domain (missing parts from reference TRBV11-2 and TRBJ2-1): EAGVAQSPRYKIIEKRQSVAFWCNPISGHATLYWYQQILGQGPKLLIQFQNNGVVDDSQLPKDRFSAERLKGVDSTLKIQPAKLEDSAVYLCASSLVGLAAPYNEQFFGPGTRLTVL.

The V gene is TRBV9, the J gene TRBJ1-3, with D possibly TRBD1 on 5 matching bases. Per germline, CDR1 SGDLS and CDR2 YYNGEE. The CDR3 has 17 amino acids. V was trimmed by 4 bases and J by 0 bases, leaving 17 bases between them. In DNA, the CDR3 is TGTGCCAGCAGCAGGACAAGGGTTGGGGACTCTGGAAACACCATATATTTT. Residues: CASSRTRVGDSGNTIYF.

This chain connects TRBV28 to TRBJ2-1, with D maybe TRBD2 (6 bases). Trimming removed 8 bases from V and 4 bases from J, with 12 bases in between. This CDR3 is built from 13 residues. Per germline, CDR1 MDHEN and CDR2 SYDVKM. Here the CDR3 reads CASGTDYYNEQFF. Here the CDR3 DNA reads TGTGCCAGCGGGACGGACTATTACAATGAGCAGTTCTTC.

The V call is TRBV11-2, the J call TRBJ1-5; D gene uncertain. The V end lost 5 bases, the J end lost 6 bases, and 8 bases lay between the germline ends. The CDR3 runs to 12 residues. From germline, CDR1 is SGHAT and CDR2 FQNNGV. The CDR3 nucleotides are TGTGCCAGCAGCCGAGGAGCTCAGCCCCAGCATTTT. This gives the protein CASSRGAQPQHF.

The chain uses TRBV13 and TRBJ2-5, with D maybe TRBD1 (6 bases). This CDR3 region has 15 residues. Germline values: CDR1 PRHDT, CDR2 FYEKMQ (reference sequence). V gave up 6 bases and J gave up 2 bases, with 16 bases separating them. The chain's CDR3 is CASRKKTGTQETQYF. CDR3 sequence (DNA): TGTGCCAGCAGAAAAAAGACAGGCACACAAGAGACCCAGTACTTC. Supplemented by reference TRBV13 and TRBJ2-5, the full variable domain reads AAGVIQSPRHLIKEKRETATLKCYPIPRHDTVYWYQQGPGQDPQFLISFYEKMQSDKGSIPDRFSAQQFSDYHSELNMSSLELGDSALYFCASRKKTGTQETQYFGPGTRLLVL.

V usage is TRBV6-5 and J usage is TRBJ1-2, with 11 bases fitting TRBD1. This CDR3 has 15 amino acids. J gave up 8 bases and V 5 bases, and 10 bases lay outside the gene matches. Germline CDR1 and CDR2: MNHEY and SVGAGI. CDR3 nucleotide sequence: TGTGCCAGCAGTCGCGGACAGGGGGCGCGTTTGGGCTACACCTTC. Translated: CASSRGQGARLGYTF.

V and J are TRBV19 and TRBJ2-1; 9 positions agree with TRBD1. Germline assignment: CDR1 LNHDA and CDR2 SQIVND (reference sequence). Unmatched junction bases numbered 3, after V lost 6 bases and J lost 0 bases. This CDR3 has 15 amino acids. CDR3 loop: CASRKDRGSYNEQFF. CDR3 in DNA: TGTGCCAGTAGGAAGGACAGGGGCTCCTACAATGAGCAGTTCTTC.

This clone was picked up a small number of times. The CDR3 DNA sequence: TGTGCCACACGAGGGGGCGCGGCCCCCAACCCTATGCTTCCCTATGGCTACACCTTC. Protein: CATRGGAAPNPMLPYGYTF. The chain uses TRBV24-1 and TRBJ1-2; 7 bases are a match to TRBD1. Losses at the gene ends were 10 bases for V and 4 bases for J; bases not matched to a gene: 26. This CDR3 has 19 residues. CDR1 is KGHDR, CDR2 SFDVKD, per germline.

The chain carries TRBV28 and TRBJ2-1; 14 nucleotides match TRBD2. Germline CDR1 MDHEN, CDR2 SYDVKM. Trimming removed 5 bases from V and 10 bases from J; junction bases left unmatched: 7. The CDR3 consists of 15 residues. The CDR3 region is CASSLRTSGRPEQFF. The DNA for the CDR3 is TGTGCCAGCAGTCTCCGGACTAGCGGGAGGCCGGAGCAGTTCTTC.

The count of this clone is one. This chain uses TRBV9 with TRBJ2-7, with a possible D match to TRBD2 (6 bases). This CDR3 is 15 amino acids long. The V gene lost 3 bases and the J gene lost 2 bases, with 15 bases spanning the gap. CDR1 SGDLS and CDR2 YYNGEE come from the germline V gene. The CDR3 sequence: CASSGAGRATYEQYF. The CDR3 nucleotides are TGTGCCAGCAGCGGAGCGGGCCGAGCTACCTACGAGCAGTACTTC.

J is TRBJ1-2 and V is TRBV18; D is undetermined. In germline, CDR1 is KGHSH, CDR2 LQKENI. V lost 6 bases and J lost 5, with 16 bases in between. The CDR3 has 14 residues. The CDR3 DNA follows: TGTGCCAGCTCTCCAGACACTTTACGATATGGCTACACCTTC. Its protein is CASSPDTLRYGYTF.

This clone was observed a few times. The V call is TRBV5-1, the J call TRBJ2-5; no clear D. Deletions cut 0 bases from V and 5 bases from J, with 5 bases between. The CDR3 spans 12 residues. CDR1 is SGHRS, CDR2 YFSETQ, per germline. The CDR3 nucleotides are TGCGCCAGCAGCTTGGCCATGGAGACCCAGTACTTC. Its protein is CASSLAMETQYF.

The V call is TRBV9, the J call TRBJ2-1, with a weak D call TRBD1 (5 bases). The V and J ends lost 2 bases and 4 bases respectively, with 16 bases between them. This CDR3 has 16 residues. CDR1 is SGDLS and CDR2 is YYNGEE in the germline V gene. The DNA for the CDR3 is TGTGCCAGCAGCGTTAATTGGGTAGGACAATACAATGAGCAGTTCTTC. This gives the protein CASSVNWVGQYNEQFF.

Comments on this clone: The identical CDR3 is also encoded by other nucleotide sequences in the sample. The chain employs TRBV28 and TRBJ2-1; D gene uncertain. Per the germline V gene, CDR1 is MDHEN and CDR2 is SYDVKM. Trimming took off 2 bases at V and 4 bases at J, with 3 bases between the two ends. The CDR3 has 12 amino acids. CDR3 residues: CASSLLYNEQFF. Written as DNA, the CDR3 is TGTGCCAGCAGTTTACTTTACAATGAGCAGTTCTTC.

The V gene is TRBV6-5, the J gene TRBJ2-7; D may be TRBD1 (6 bases). The V end lost 8 bases, the J end lost 1 base, and 18 bases lay between the germline ends. Germline V lookup: CDR1 MNHEY, CDR2 SVGAGI. The CDR3 extends over 15 amino acids. CDR3: CASATVGTPSYEQYF. The CDR3 bases are TGTGCCAGCGCAACCGTGGGGACACCTTCCTACGAGCAGTACTTC.

The chain carries TRBV11-2 and TRBJ2-3, with TRBD2 as a possible D gene (6 bases). The CDR3 is 14 residues long. The ends were cut back, 2 bases at V and 4 bases at J, with 10 bases in the middle. The germline V gene encodes CDR1 SGHAT and CDR2 FQNNGV. The CDR3: CASSLSRRADTQYF. CDR3 nucleotide sequence: TGTGCCAGCAGCTTAAGTCGGAGGGCAGATACGCAGTATTTT.